Following are 14 T cell receptor beta chains from one sample sequenced in a study of blood T cells in healthy people across ages. With a J-beta primer mix and a sample-barcoded 5' primer, a second PCR ran 7 to 11 cycles. A single record per CDR3 protein comes from TCRdb applying MiXCR to the 5' RACE reads. This table holds over a million distinct CDR3 sequences, 45% found once. Specimen: blood. The receptors were gathered from a woman aged 60 to 75 in good health.

The genes are TRBV12-3 or TRBV12-4 and TRBJ1-2; maybe TRBD1 (5 bases). This CDR3 is built from 11 residues. The V and J ends lost 6 bases and 11 bases respectively, with 13 bases between them. CDR3 region: CASRRGGSYTF. Written as DNA, the CDR3 is TGTGCCAGCAGAAGGGGAGGAAGTTACACCTTC.

This clonotype came up many times. This chain connects TRBV10-1 to TRBJ2-7, with 7 nucleotides matching TRBD1. Germline CDR1 is WNHNN and CDR2 is SYGVQD (reference sequence). The CDR3 covers 14 residues. Trimming removed 0 bases from V and 2 bases from J; junction bases left unmatched: 1. For the CDR3, the DNA is TGCGCCAGCAGTGAGTCAACAGGGGCCTACGAGCAGTACTTC. It codes for CASSESTGAYEQYF.

V and J are TRBV6-6 and TRBJ2-5; D not resolved. The end of the DNA aligns better with TRBJ2-7, so the J call may be wrong. This CDR3 comprises 12 residues. Looked up from germline, CDR1 is MNHNY and CDR2 is SVGAGI (reference sequence). CDR3 bases: TGTGCCAGCAGTTACAAGAGAGACGAGCAGTACTTC. Protein: CASSYKRDEQYF.

The chain carries TRBV7-6 and TRBJ2-4, with D perhaps matching TRBD2 (7 bases). The CDR3 is made up of 14 amino acids. V lost 2 bases and J 8 bases, leaving 13 bases between the germline ends. Per the germline V gene, CDR1 is SGHVS and CDR2 is FNYEAQ. For the CDR3, the DNA is TGTGCCAGCAGCTTAAGGGGGGGCCCGGACATTCAGTACTTC. Translating it yields CASSLRGGPDIQYF.

The genes are TRBV10-3 and TRBJ1-5; D is unresolved. This CDR3 comprises 13 residues. Trimming took 3 bases from V and 0 from J, leaving 3 bases between them. Per the germline V gene, CDR1 is ENHRY and CDR2 is SYGVKD. In DNA, the CDR3 is TGTGCCATCAGTGAAAATAGCAATCAGCCCCAGCATTTT. Residues: CAISENSNQPQHF.

The rearrangement uses TRBV18 and TRBJ2-5; D ambiguous. The CDR3 is 15 residues long. Germline V gene sequence: CDR1 KGHSH, CDR2 LQKENI. V was shortened by 8 bases and J by 2 bases, with 18 bases between the two germline ends. The CDR3 nucleotides are TGTGCCAGCACAACCAATCCCTTTTCGCAAGAGACCCAGTACTTC. Protein product: CASTTNPFSQETQYF.

The J gene is TRBJ2-1, the V gene TRBV4-2, with D maybe TRBD1 (9 bases). Deletions cut 4 bases from V and 5 bases from J, with 27 bases between. CDR3 length equals 19 residues. Per the germline V gene, CDR1 is LGHNA and CDR2 is YNFKEQ. CDR3 nucleotides: TGTGCCAGCAGCCCCGGGACAGGGAAGAGCGGGAGCTACGACAATGAGCAGTTCTTC. Its translation is CASSPGTGKSGSYDNEQFF.

V is TRBV28 and J is TRBJ1-2, with 7 bases matching TRBD1. The CDR3 is made up of 13 amino acids. Germline V CDR1 and CDR2: MDHEN, SYDVKM. The trim removed 6 bases at V and 3 bases at J, leaving 4 bases unmatched. CDR3 coding DNA: TGTGCCAGCAGACAGACAGGGTACTATGGCTACACCTTC. Encoded protein: CASRQTGYYGYTF.

The V call is TRBV12-3 or TRBV12-4, the J call TRBJ1-5, with D maybe TRBD1 (6 bases). The ends were cut back, 3 bases at V and 11 bases at J, with 23 bases in the middle. The CDR3 loop spans 16 amino acids. The chain's CDR3 is CASSLGGSWGKRAQHF. CDR3 nucleotide sequence: TGTGCCAGCAGTTTGGGGGGCTCGTGGGGTAAGAGGGCCCAGCATTTT.

The V gene is TRBV27, the J gene TRBJ1-2, with no clear D. V lost 4 bases and J 1 base, leaving 13 bases between the germline ends. Germline CDR1 MNHEY, CDR2 SMNVEV (reference sequence). The CDR3 totals 15 residues. CDR3: CASSSGLYYNYGYTF. Here the CDR3 DNA reads TGTGCCAGCAGTTCCGGGTTATACTATAACTATGGCTACACCTTC.

With regard to this clonotype: A much larger clone differs by one base, so this may be a read error. The rearrangement links TRBV9 to TRBJ2-7, with D possibly being TRBD2 (6 bases). This CDR3 comprises 14 residues. Germline CDR1 is SGDLS and CDR2 is YYNGEE. Written as DNA, the CDR3 is TGTGCCGGCAGTTTAGCGGCTAGCTCCTACGAGCAGTACTTC. This codes for CAGSLAASSYEQYF.

This clonotype has just a few counts. The gene calls are TRBV3-1 and TRBJ2-3; D is unresolved. The CDR3 sequence is 15 residues long. Germline CDR1 is LGHDT and CDR2 is YNNKEL (reference sequence). Trimming shortened V by 1 base and J by 0 bases, and 8 bases separated the two germline ends. The CDR3 DNA reads as TGTGCCAGCAGCCAAGGTGGCGGTAGCACAGATACGCAGTATTTT. Translated, it gives CASSQGGGSTDTQYF.

This clonotype came up many times. The chain couples TRBV5-1 to TRBJ2-1; D possibly corresponds to TRBD2 (5 bases). Between the trimmed V and J ends, which lost 4 bases and 4 bases, there was a span of 9 bases. CDR3 length: 13 residues. From germline, CDR1 is SGHRS and CDR2 YFSETQ. The CDR3 protein is CASSLGNYNEQFF. The DNA for the CDR3 is TGCGCCAGCAGCCTCGGGAATTACAATGAGCAGTTCTTC.

This clonotype was seen only a few times. The chain joins TRBV13 to TRBJ2-3; 9 bases map to TRBD1. The V gene end was trimmed by 4 bases and the J gene end by 2 bases; junction bases not matched to a gene: 7. This CDR3 spans 16 amino acids. CDR1 and CDR2 (germline): PRHDT, FYEKMQ (reference sequence). As DNA, the CDR3 is TGTGCCAGCAGCTCTGCGGACAGGGGAGCCACAGATACGCAGTATTTT. This codes for CASSSADRGATDTQYF.